The rows below give T cell receptor beta chains drawn from one sample of a study of blood T cell dynamics during melanoma immunotherapy. The assay was immunoSEQ multiplex PCR, and TCRdb's table has in-frame clones only and misses some. The table shows a few thousand clones, with about 92% occurring only once. This specimen consisted of effector memory CD8+ T cells from blood, obtained from a patient treated with checkpoint blockade. The receptor source for this set is a human donor with melanoma. Both conserved end residues are part of each CDR3. Each record gives: V gene, CDR3 protein.

TRBV11-3 CASSTSSGPSNEKLFF
TRBV5-4 CASSFGAGEYEQYF
TRBV30 CAWSVATSGSYEQYF
TRBV7-2 CASSGGGYSYEQYF
TRBV15 CATSREGTSGRSDTQYF
TRBV12-2 CASRLGRSQETQYF
TRBV9 CASSVEGTGDTQYF
TRBV5-5 CASSLVWADRAEGTYGYTF
TRBV6-1 CASSERGTGSNYGYTF
TRBV29-1 CSVEGRNTEAFF
TRBV27 CASSLGQGGSPLHF
TRBV6-5 CASSYSSASVYNEQFF
TRBV4-3 CASSQDRGPHNEQFF
TRBV27 CASRDRGLSVDSPLHF
TRBV29-1 CSVEDVDYGYTF
TRBV6-5 CASRWVNNEQFF
TRBV27 CASSLRTSYEQYF
TRBV4-3 CASSQDFSMTGELFF
TRBV9 CASSAGTQLNNEQFF
TRBV19 CASSLGSGAPNEQFF
TRBV7-9 CASSSDGSGRNEQFF
TRBV19 CASSLGLNEQFF
TRBV9 CASSGAASRGEQFF
TRBV5-5 CASSRTSGEQYF
TRBV2 CASGTTGTGVYEQYF
TRBV28 CASSLGTSAYGYTF
TRBV4-3 CASSQGNQGKGEQFF
TRBV28 CASSLVLGRTEAFF
TRBV11-2 CASSLEHPGRPYEQYF
TRBV7-3 CASSPSLQGNEQFF
TRBV28 CASSWEEEGTDTQYF
TRBV4-3 CASSQDSGFLEQFF
TRBV6-5 CASTMVSGGGEKLFF